This T cell receptor beta chain was found in a study of glioma-infiltrating T cells. General study results and limits: Only very few CDR3 sequences appeared in both tissue and blood. Gliomas, especially low-grade, showed above-expected tissue-blood divergence; non-neoplastic patients showed below.

The CDR3 covers 14 residues. CDR1 and CDR2 from the germline V gene are MNHNS and SASEGT. The V end was cut by 6 bases, the J end by 3 bases, with 11 bases between. TCR alpha and beta CDR3 regions were amplified from RNA using iRepertoire nested multiplex PCR. One-step reverse transcription and amplification started from approximately 100-400 ng of tissue mRNA or PBMC total RNA. MiXCR, applied by TCRdb to the multiplex PCR reads, yields one record per CDR3 protein. Here the sample spans about 110,000 distinct CDR3 sequences, less than 30% being singletons. This clonotype was recorded many times. Its cognate antigen is unknown.

The TCR sequence derives from a human donor with low-grade glioma or glioblastoma, undergoing nonglioma brain surgery, or in good health (not recorded which). The chain couples TRBV6-1 to TRBJ1-4; the D gene is possibly TRBD1 (5 bases). The source material was glioma tissue, nonneoplastic brain tissue, or PBMCs (not recorded which). The CDR3 region is CASSRQQPNEKLFF. DNA of the CDR3: TGTGCCAGCAGCCGACAGCAACCTAATGAAAAACTGTTTTTT.